A single TCR beta chain is shown here with its context. This clone's antigen is unknown. The library came from the immunoSEQ multiplex PCR assay. For the multiplex PCR, a mixture combining 60 forward primers for TCR Vbeta segments and 13 reverse primers for TCR Jbeta segments was used. A multiplex PCR assay on genomic DNA amplified the CDR3 region of rearranged TCR beta genes. The Illumina HiSeq System was used to sequence the amplified TCR beta libraries as 87-base-pair reads. In the authors' own workflow: In a later analysis, tens of millions of unique TCR beta chains were counted across the 500 to 850 repertoires, and approximately 9.9 million of these chains were shared by at least two donors. A nearest-neighbor algorithm error-corrected the raw reads and collapsed the reads into unique sequences, merging closely related sequences to remove PCR and sequencing errors. V, D and J gene segments were assigned by aligning CDR3 sequences to IMGT reference sequences. Each retained sequence needed at least a six-nucleotide match to both a V gene segment and a J gene segment. Rearrangements were called productive when the CDR3 lacked stop codons and stayed in frame with V and J; all others were non-productive. CDR3 was defined according to IMGT convention as the region running from the second conserved V-encoded cysteine to the conserved J-encoded phenylalanine. In an earlier analysis of approximately 500 of the donors, sequences lacking an unambiguous match to a single V gene segment were excluded. An earlier analysis of a few hundred of the donors called V segments functional above 56.7% productive rearrangements and segregating when the between-donor standard deviation exceeded 5%. To diagnose cytomegalovirus status from the catalog of TCR beta chain sequences, a statistical classification framework was built. In a later analysis, V and J genes were assigned by comparing TCR nucleotide sequences against IMGT/GENE-DB human TR gene sequences. A later analysis assigned CDR3 sequences and most-parsimonious VDJ recombination scenarios with the TCRdist pipeline. In a later analysis, every TCR beta chain was defined by the combination of its CDR3 amino acid sequence and its V-gene family, and reads without a unique V-gene family were dropped. As a way to deal with suspected cross-contamination and a sequencing artifact, a later analysis dropped approximately 570 nucleotide sequences that were highly shared and had low generation probability. A later analysis calculated a clonal expansion index for each public chain from normalized within-repertoire ranks of inferred template counts. In a later analysis, generation probabilities were computed with a VDJ recombination model fitted to out-of-frame rearrangements, and the resulting probabilities were checked against IGoR. In a later analysis, TCR-TCR, TCR-HLA and TCR-CMV co-occurrence was scored with hypergeometric tests, and a repertoire-size bias correction was applied to TCR pairs. A later analysis estimated false discovery rates by permuting HLA or CMV assignments 20 times. In a later analysis, co-occurring TCRs were grouped using DBSCAN, and TCRdist sequence similarity was added for clustering within HLA-allele-positive subsets. Co-occurrence clustering excluded repertoires with fewer than 30,000 or more than 120,000 public chains, plus five with anomalous nucleotide sharing. The table was pulled from immuneACCESS by TCRdb, which kept in-frame rearrangements only. Such tables lose some clones; where checked, under half of the loss comes from unresolved V genes, and the rest has no known cause. For V, J and clone size, that table is used; D and trimming come from the DNA. The table kept for this sample lists approximately 150,000 clones. Clones ranked in the top ten supply 1.5% to 2% of the sample.

This entry is derived from a study of cytomegalovirus exposure and HLA in healthy donors (dated by TCRdb to between 2016 and 2019). Broadly, across the study: An earlier analysis of roughly 570 of the donors reported 276 Gb of sequence data and around 110 million unique TCR beta sequences obtained from roughly 180 million T cells. Rather than drawing on any new phenotypic data, the later analysis identified candidate immune exposures from TCR beta sequences and the way those sequences occurred across donors. A separate validation cohort of roughly 110 different subjects was used in addition to the 666-subject first cohort. On average, roughly 240,000 unique TCR beta nucleotide sequences were sequenced per donor among 350 to 400 genotyped donors of the cohort, with around 19% of those sequences being non-productive. The study aimed to test whether cataloging public T cell receptors could reveal signatures of past pathogen exposure. To predict cytomegalovirus infection status, the study brought together high-throughput TCR immunosequencing, statistical association of individual TCRs with disease status, and machine learning. The genetic ancestry cluster associated with self-reported Caucasian donors included about 81% of the roughly 400 genotyped donors. Several DR-DQ haplotypes were handled as single units for association and clustering because linkage in the cohort was strong. Class I and class II HLA loci were covered by the typing at four-digit resolution. To decide whether each TCR beta V gene segment behaved as functional or pseudogenic, an earlier analysis of some 570 of the donors relied on high-throughput TCR beta sequencing. A later genetic analysis used genome-wide SNP genotypes for about 60% of the roughly 670 donors, treating that subset as a discovery cohort. To study patterns of TCR occurrence, a later analysis re-analyzed previously published TCR beta repertoires from several hundred donors and added high-resolution HLA genotyping. Typing coverage varied by locus: roughly 629-640 donors for A, B, C, DRB1 and DQB1; about 520 for DQA1; over 600 for DPA1; 400 to 480 for DPB1. The study used immunosequencing to profile the T cell repertoires of 666 subjects and linked those repertoires to cytomegalovirus serostatus. Donor age, sex, ethnicity and CMV serostatus were compiled together with the repertoire data. All discovery cohort repertoires had been generated using a single sequencing platform. An early release that covered several hundred HLA-typed donors contained about 300 gigabases of sequencing data and around 85 million unique TCR sequences. The study at large found these results: In both the original and validation cohorts, the classifier was reported to diagnose cytomegalovirus status with high specificity and sensitivity. It was suggested by the authors that the approach could potentially be generalized to other disease states and immunological phenotypes. In a later analysis, around 17,000 TCR beta sequences were associated with specific HLA alleles at a false discovery rate of 0.05. When HLA alleles, especially DR and DQ, strongly co-occurred, attributing TCR associations to individual alleles was difficult. In vitro tests confirmed that three of the cytomegalovirus-associated TCR beta chains recognize cytomegalovirus antigens. Linkage disequilibrium might explain the correlated functional status among segregating V segments, but an unknown experimental factor could not be ruled out. A further reported finding was that TCR beta sequences accurately predicted the HLA-A and HLA-B alleles for most subjects in the first cohort. In a later genetic analysis, a missense DCLRE1C variant was associated with V-gene and J-gene trimming of TCR beta chains, and the association was replicated in an independent cohort. A cluster of highly shared sequence variants was judged likely to be a technical artifact of the sequencing pipeline. According to a later analysis, parvovirus B19, influenza, CMV and Epstein-Barr virus appeared linked to several top co-occurrence clusters. Immune exposure information for the cohort was limited to CMV serostatus. Most TCR sequences were seen in very few donors, while some public TCRs were found in many individuals. In a later analysis, TCR association rates were found to vary across HLA loci, with the most associated TCRs seen for DRB1 alleles and the fewest for HLA-C alleles. In the study, about 150 TCR beta chains were listed as associated with cytomegalovirus. HLA typing was unavailable for some donors at each locus, so association tests used only the typed subset. In an earlier analysis of about 550 of the donors, most TCR beta V segments were observed in productive rearrangements about 87% or about 30% of the time, broadly matching IMGT annotations. A later genetic analysis reported fewer N-insertions in productive TCRs among donors in an Asian-associated ancestry cluster than the approximately 700-donor mean. According to a later analysis, most CMV-associated TCR beta chains appeared to be HLA-restricted, and the HLA associations seemed to be driven largely by CMV exposure. Compared with equally common non-associated chains, HLA-associated TCR beta chains in a later analysis were more clonally expanded and had lower generation probabilities. Roughly uniform sequencing depth across donors was assumed in presence/absence analyses, although this assumption may not hold. In this cohort, only TCR beta chains were sequenced, and detectable features were limited by the absence of alpha or paired-chain data. Because counts were too low, seventeen rarely observed V segments, including chromosome 9 orphons, were left out of the earlier analysis of roughly 600 of the donors.

The cohort comprised 710 or so healthy bone marrow donors. At the time of sampling, all cohort members were nominally healthy, though unrecorded immune exposures were likely present. The donor tested CMV seronegative and was one of the 352 seronegative cohort members. Every donor gave a peripheral blood sample, and the peripheral blood mononuclear cells from that sample were used for TCR beta sequencing. Genomic DNA was extracted from the blood cell samples with the Qiagen DNeasy Blood Extraction Kit. The receptor was derived from a woman between 50 and 59 years old in good health and CMV-seronegative. The sequencing sample was made of PBMCs.

At the DNA level, the sequence is TGCGCCAGCAGCTGGGGAGGGGGGACTAATGAAAAACTGTTTTTT. It is translated as CASSWGGGTNEKLFF. The sequence is built from TRBV5-1 and TRBJ1-4, with TRBD1 tentatively as D gene (6 bases match). The trim is 3 bases for V and 2 bases for J, with a gap of 11 bases between the germline ends. The germline V gene specifies SGHRS as CDR1 and YFSETQ as CDR2. The CDR3, from cysteine to phenylalanine, totals 15 residues. This entry keeps only the CDR3 DNA: 45 bases, framed from base 1.